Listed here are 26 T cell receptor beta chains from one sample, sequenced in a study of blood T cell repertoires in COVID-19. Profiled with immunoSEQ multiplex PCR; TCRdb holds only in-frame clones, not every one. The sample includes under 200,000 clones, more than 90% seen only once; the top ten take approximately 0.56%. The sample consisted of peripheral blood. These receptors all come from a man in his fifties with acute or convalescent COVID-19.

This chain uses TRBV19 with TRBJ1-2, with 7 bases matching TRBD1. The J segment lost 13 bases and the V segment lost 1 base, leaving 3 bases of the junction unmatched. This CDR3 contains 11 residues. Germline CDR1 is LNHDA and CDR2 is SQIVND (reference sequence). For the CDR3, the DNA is TGTGCCAGTAGTATAGGGACAGGTGGCACCTTC. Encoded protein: CASSIGTGGTF. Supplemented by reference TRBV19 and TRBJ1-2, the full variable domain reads DGGITQSPKYLFRKEGQNVTLSCEQNLNHDAMYWYRQDPGQGLRLIYYSQIVNDFQKGDIAEGYSVSREKKESFPLTVTSAQKNPTAFYLCASSIGTGGTFGSGTRLTVV.

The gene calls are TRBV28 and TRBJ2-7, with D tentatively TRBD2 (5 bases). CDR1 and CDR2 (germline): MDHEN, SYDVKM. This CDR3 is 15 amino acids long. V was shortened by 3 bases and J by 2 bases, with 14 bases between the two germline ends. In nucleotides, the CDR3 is TGTGCCAGCAGTTTTAGGCTAGCAGGTCCCTACGAGCAGTACTTC. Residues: CASSFRLAGPYEQYF.

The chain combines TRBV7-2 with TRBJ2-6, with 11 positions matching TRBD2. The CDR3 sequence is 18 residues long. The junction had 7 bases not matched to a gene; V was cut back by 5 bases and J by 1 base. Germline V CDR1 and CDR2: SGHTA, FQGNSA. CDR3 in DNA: TGTGCCAGCAGCCTAGGGACTAGCGGCCTATCTGGGGCCAACGTCCTGACTTTC. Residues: CASSLGTSGLSGANVLTF.

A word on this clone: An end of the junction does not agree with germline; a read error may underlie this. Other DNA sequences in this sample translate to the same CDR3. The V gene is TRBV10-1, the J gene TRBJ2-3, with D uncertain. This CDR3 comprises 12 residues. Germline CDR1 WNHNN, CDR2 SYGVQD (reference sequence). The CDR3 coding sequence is TGCGCCAGCAGCCTTAGCTGTAATACACAGTATTTT. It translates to CASSLSCNTQYF.

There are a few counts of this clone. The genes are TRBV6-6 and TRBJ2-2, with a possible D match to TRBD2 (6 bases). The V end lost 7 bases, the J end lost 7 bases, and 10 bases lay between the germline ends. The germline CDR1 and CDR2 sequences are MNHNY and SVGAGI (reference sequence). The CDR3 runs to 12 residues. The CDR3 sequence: CASTGGNGELFF. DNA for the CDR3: TGTGCCAGCACCGGAGGGAACGGGGAGCTGTTTTTT.

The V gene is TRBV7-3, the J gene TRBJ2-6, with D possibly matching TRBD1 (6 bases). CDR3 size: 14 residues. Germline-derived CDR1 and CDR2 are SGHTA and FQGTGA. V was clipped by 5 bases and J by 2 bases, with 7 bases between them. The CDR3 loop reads CASSRTAGANVLTF. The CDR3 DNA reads TGTGCCAGCAGCCGGACAGCTGGGGCCAACGTCCTGACTTTC.

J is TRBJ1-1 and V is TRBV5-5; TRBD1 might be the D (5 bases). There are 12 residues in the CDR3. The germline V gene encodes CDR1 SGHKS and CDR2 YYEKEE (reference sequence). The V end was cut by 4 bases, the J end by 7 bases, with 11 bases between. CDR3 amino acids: CASSVFGGEAFF. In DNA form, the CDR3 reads TGTGCCAGCAGCGTTTTCGGGGGTGAAGCTTTCTTT.

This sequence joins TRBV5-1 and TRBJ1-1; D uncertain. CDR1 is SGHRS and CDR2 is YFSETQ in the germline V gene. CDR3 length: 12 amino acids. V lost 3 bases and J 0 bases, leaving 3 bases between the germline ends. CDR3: CASSSVNTEAFF. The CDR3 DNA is TGCGCCAGCAGCTCAGTGAACACTGAAGCTTTCTTT.

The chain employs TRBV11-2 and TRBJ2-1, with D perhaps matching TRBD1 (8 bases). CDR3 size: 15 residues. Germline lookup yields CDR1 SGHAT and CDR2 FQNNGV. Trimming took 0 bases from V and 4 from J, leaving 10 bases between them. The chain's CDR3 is CASSLEQGGYNEQFF. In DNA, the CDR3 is TGTGCCAGCAGCTTAGAACAGGGGGGGTACAATGAGCAGTTCTTC. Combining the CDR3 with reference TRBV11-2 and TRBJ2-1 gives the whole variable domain EAGVAQSPRYKIIEKRQSVAFWCNPISGHATLYWYQQILGQGPKLLIQFQNNGVVDDSQLPKDRFSAERLKGVDSTLKIQPAKLEDSAVYLCASSLEQGGYNEQFFGPGTRLTVL.

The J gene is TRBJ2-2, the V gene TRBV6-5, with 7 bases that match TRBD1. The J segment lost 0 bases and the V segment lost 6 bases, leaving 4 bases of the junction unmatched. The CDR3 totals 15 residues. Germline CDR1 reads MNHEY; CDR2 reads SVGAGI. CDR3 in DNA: TGTGCCAGCAGAAACGGACAGGCGAACACCGGGGAGCTGTTTTTT. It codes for CASRNGQANTGELFF.

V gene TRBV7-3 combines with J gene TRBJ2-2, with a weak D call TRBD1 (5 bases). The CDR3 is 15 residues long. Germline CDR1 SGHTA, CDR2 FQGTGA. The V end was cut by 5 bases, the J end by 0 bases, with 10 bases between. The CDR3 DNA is TGTGCCAGCAGCCAATCAGGGCCGAACACCGGGGAGCTGTTTTTT. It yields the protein CASSQSGPNTGELFF.

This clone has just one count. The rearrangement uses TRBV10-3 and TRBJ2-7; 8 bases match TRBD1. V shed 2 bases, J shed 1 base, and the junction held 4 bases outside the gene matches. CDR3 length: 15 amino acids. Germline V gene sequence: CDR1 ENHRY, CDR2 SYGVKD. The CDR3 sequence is CAISERQGASYEQYF. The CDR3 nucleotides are TGTGCCATCAGTGAGAGGCAGGGGGCTTCCTACGAGCAGTACTTC.

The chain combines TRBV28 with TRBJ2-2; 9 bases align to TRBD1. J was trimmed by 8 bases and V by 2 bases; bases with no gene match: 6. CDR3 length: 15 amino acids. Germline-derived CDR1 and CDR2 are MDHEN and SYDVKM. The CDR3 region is CASSLQGTGPGELFF. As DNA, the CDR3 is TGTGCCAGCAGTTTACAGGGGACAGGGCCAGGGGAGCTGTTTTTT.

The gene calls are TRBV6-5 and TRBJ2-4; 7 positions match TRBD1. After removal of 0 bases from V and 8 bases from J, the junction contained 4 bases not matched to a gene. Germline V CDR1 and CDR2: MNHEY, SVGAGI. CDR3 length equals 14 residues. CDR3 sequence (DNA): TGTGCCAGCAGTTACTCGGCAGGGGGTCACATTCAGTACTTC. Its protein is CASSYSAGGHIQYF.

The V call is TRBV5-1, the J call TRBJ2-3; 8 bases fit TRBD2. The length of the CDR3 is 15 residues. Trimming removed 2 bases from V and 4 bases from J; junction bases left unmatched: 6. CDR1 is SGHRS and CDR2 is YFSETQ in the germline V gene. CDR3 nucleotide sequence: TGCGCCAGCAGCTTTTCTAGGACTAGCCCAGATACGCAGTATTTT. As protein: CASSFSRTSPDTQYF.

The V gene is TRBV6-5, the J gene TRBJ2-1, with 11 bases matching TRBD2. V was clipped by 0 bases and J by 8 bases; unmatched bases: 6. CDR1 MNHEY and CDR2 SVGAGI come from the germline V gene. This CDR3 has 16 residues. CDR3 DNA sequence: TGTGCCAGCAGTTACTCGAGAACTAGCGGGGGCCATGAGCAGTTCTTC. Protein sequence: CASSYSRTSGGHEQFF.

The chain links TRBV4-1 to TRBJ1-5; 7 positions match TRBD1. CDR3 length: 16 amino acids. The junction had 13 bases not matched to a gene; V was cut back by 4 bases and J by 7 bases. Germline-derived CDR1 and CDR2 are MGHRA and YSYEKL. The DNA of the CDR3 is TGCGCCAGCAGCCCCACCGAAGGACAGGTTGGACAGCCCCAGCATTTT. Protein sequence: CASSPTEGQVGQPQHF.

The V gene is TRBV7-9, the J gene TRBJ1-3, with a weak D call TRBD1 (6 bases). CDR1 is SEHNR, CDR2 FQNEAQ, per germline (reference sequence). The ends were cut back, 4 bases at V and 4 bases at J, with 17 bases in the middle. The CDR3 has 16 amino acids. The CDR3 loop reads CASSSLGQGSGNTIYF. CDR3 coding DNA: TGTGCCAGCAGCTCCCTGGGGCAGGGGTCAGGAAACACCATATATTTT.

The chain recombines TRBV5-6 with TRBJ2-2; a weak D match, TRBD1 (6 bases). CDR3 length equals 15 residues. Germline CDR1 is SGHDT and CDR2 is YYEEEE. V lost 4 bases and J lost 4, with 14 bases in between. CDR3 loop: CASSRGLGVTGELFF. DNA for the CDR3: TGTGCCAGCAGCAGGGGGTTGGGAGTCACCGGGGAGCTGTTTTTT. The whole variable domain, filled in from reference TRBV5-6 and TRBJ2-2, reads DAGVTQSPTHLIKTRGQQVTLRCSPKSGHDTVSWYQQALGQGPQFIFQYYEEEERQRGNFPDRFSGHQFPNYSSELNVNALLLGDSALYLCASSRGLGVTGELFFGEGSRLTVL.

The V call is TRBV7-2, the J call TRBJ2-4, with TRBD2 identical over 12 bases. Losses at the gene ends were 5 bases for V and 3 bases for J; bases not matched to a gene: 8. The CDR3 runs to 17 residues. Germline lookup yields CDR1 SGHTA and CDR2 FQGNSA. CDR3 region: CASSGQLAGGGKNIQYF. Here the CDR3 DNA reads TGTGCCAGCAGCGGACAACTAGCGGGGGGCGGCAAAAACATTCAGTACTTC.

CDR3 region: CASSQDLGAWNTIYF. In DNA form, the CDR3 reads TGTGCCAGCAGCCAAGATCTGGGGGCTTGGAACACCATATATTTT. The V call is TRBV3-1 (or the pseudogene TRBV3-2), the J call TRBJ1-3, with D possibly being TRBD1 (6 bases). The ends were cut back, 0 bases at V and 7 bases at J, with 13 bases in the middle. CDR3 length: 15 amino acids. The V gene's germline CDR1 is LGHDT and CDR2 YNNKEL (reference sequence).

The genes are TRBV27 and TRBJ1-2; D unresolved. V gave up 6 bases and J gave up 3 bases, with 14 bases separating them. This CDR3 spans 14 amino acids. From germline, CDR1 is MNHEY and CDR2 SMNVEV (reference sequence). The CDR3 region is CASSRSRNYYGYTF. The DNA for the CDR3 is TGTGCCAGCAGCCGTTCCAGGAATTACTATGGCTACACCTTC.

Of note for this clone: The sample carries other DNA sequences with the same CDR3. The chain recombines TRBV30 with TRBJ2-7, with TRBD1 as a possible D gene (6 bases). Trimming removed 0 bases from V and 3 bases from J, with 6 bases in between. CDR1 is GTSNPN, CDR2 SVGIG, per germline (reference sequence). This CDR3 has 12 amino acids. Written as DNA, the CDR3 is TGTGCCTGGAGTGTACAGGGCTACGAGCAGTACTTC. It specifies CAWSVQGYEQYF.

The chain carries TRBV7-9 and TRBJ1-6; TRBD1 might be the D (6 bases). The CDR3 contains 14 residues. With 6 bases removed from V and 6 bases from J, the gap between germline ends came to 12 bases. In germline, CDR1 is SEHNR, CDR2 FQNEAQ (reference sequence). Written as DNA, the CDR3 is TGTGCCAGCAGACCGGCAGGGGCTAATTCACCCCTCCACTTT. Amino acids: CASRPAGANSPLHF.

The CDR3 loop is CASSLAGSVTGELFF. The DNA for the CDR3 is TGTGCCAGCAGCTTAGCGGGGTCGGTCACCGGGGAGCTGTTTTTT. This chain joins TRBV11-2 and TRBJ2-2; possibly TRBD2 for D (5 bases). The V gene lost 1 base and the J gene lost 4 bases, with 10 bases spanning the gap. The CDR3 sequence is 15 residues long. Germline V gene lookup returns CDR1 SGHAT and CDR2 FQNNGV.

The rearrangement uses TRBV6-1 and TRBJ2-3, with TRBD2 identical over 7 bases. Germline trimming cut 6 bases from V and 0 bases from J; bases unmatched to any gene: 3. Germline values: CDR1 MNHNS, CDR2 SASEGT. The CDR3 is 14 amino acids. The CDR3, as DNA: TGTGCCAGCAGCGGGGGGTCTAGCACAGATACGCAGTATTTT. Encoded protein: CASSGGSSTDTQYF.